A selection of T cell receptor beta chains follows, all from one sample in a study of cytomegalovirus exposure and HLA in healthy donors. Generated by immunoSEQ multiplex PCR, the TCRdb table keeps only in-frame clones and is missing some. Of under 85,000 clones in the sample, 85% to 95% were seen once. The specimen sequenced was PBMCs. Receptors were obtained from a young woman in good health and CMV-seronegative. CDR3s include the opening cysteine and the closing phenylalanine or tryptophan. The order of the fields is D gene, J gene, clone size, V gene, CDR3 DNA, CDR3 protein. D genes are given only for firm matches. The listing skips clone size in some rows; elsewhere it reads once, few, many or a size class.

d_gene: .
j_gene: TRBJ2-1
abundance: .
v_gene: TRBV7-9
CDR3nt: TGTGCCAGCAGCTTAATCCAGGGAGGCCATGAGCAGTTCTTC
CDR3aa: CASSLIQGGHEQFF

d_gene: .
j_gene: TRBJ2-3
abundance: .
v_gene: TRBV7-8
CDR3nt: TGTGCCAGCAGCTTAGCGGCGGCAGGGATGAGCACAGATACGCAGTATTTT
CDR3aa: CASSLAAAGMSTDTQYF

d_gene: TRBD1
j_gene: TRBJ1-2
abundance: .
v_gene: TRBV29-1
CDR3nt: TGCAGCGTGCCACCTTCGGGACAGAACTATGGCTACACCTTC
CDR3aa: CSVPPSGQNYGYTF

d_gene: .
j_gene: TRBJ2-7
abundance: once
v_gene: TRBV7-6
CDR3nt: TGTGCCAGCAGCTTAGAAGCAGGTAGCTACGAGCAGTACTTC
CDR3aa: CASSLEAGSYEQYF

d_gene: .
j_gene: TRBJ1-6
abundance: once
v_gene: TRBV27
CDR3nt: TGTGCCAGCAGTTTACTGGCGGCGGGGGGATCACCCCTCCACTTT
CDR3aa: CASSLLAAGGSPLHF

d_gene: TRBD1
j_gene: TRBJ1-1
abundance: .
v_gene: TRBV5-1
CDR3nt: TGCGCCAGCAGCTGGGGACAGGGGAACACTGAAGCTTTCTTT
CDR3aa: CASSWGQGNTEAFF

d_gene: .
j_gene: TRBJ2-5
abundance: .
v_gene: TRBV29-1
CDR3nt: TGCAGCGTTGAATTTTGGGACAGGCTCCGGACTAGCGACCCCGTTCTGGGGGAGACCCAGTACTTC
CDR3aa: CSVEFWDRLRTSDPVLGETQYF

d_gene: TRBD2
j_gene: TRBJ2-1
abundance: .
v_gene: TRBV6-5
CDR3nt: TGTGCCAGCAGTTCCTTAGCGGGAAAGCAGTTCTTC
CDR3aa: CASSSLAGKQFF

d_gene: .
j_gene: TRBJ2-7
abundance: .
v_gene: TRBV27
CDR3nt: TGTGCCAGCAGCCTCACCCACGGGACATCCCCGACCTACGAGCAGTACTTC
CDR3aa: CASSLTHGTSPTYEQYF

d_gene: .
j_gene: TRBJ2-1
abundance: .
v_gene: TRBV25-1
CDR3nt: TGTGCCAGCAGTGAAACGTTCGGCAATGAGCAGTTCTTC
CDR3aa: CASSETFGNEQFF

d_gene: .
j_gene: TRBJ2-1
abundance: .
v_gene: TRBV19
CDR3nt: TGTGCCAGTAGTTCTCACCAGCCTAGCTCCTACAATGAGCAGTTCTTC
CDR3aa: CASSSHQPSSYNEQFF

d_gene: .
j_gene: TRBJ2-2
abundance: few
v_gene: TRBV6-5
CDR3nt: TGTGCCAGCAGTTACTCCTCCAGGTTCACCGGGGAGCTGTTTTTT
CDR3aa: CASSYSSRFTGELFF

d_gene: TRBD2
j_gene: TRBJ2-1
abundance: .
v_gene: TRBV13
CDR3nt: TGTGCCAGCAGGTATAGCATGGGACTAGCGGGAGGGGGATCCTACAATGAGCAGTTCTTC
CDR3aa: CASRYSMGLAGGGSYNEQFF

d_gene: TRBD2
j_gene: TRBJ2-1
abundance: .
v_gene: TRBV7-3
CDR3nt: TGTGCCAGCAGCCCCGGGACTAGCGGGAGGGTTAATGAGCAGTTCTTC
CDR3aa: CASSPGTSGRVNEQFF

d_gene: TRBD1
j_gene: TRBJ2-7
abundance: .
v_gene: TRBV28
CDR3nt: TGTGCCAGCAGACCCATAAAAGGACAGGCGGAGTACTCCTACGAGCAGTACTTC
CDR3aa: CASRPIKGQAEYSYEQYF

d_gene: TRBD2
j_gene: TRBJ2-5
abundance: .
v_gene: TRBV13
CDR3nt: TGTGCCAGCAGCTTGGTAGCGGGGGGACCTCAAGAGACCCAGTACTTC
CDR3aa: CASSLVAGGPQETQYF

d_gene: .
j_gene: TRBJ2-5
abundance: .
v_gene: TRBV6-6
CDR3nt: TGTGCCAGCACCCCCGGAGAGGTAGAGACCCAGTACTTC
CDR3aa: CASTPGEVETQYF

d_gene: .
j_gene: TRBJ2-1
abundance: .
v_gene: TRBV7-9
CDR3nt: TGTGCCAGCAGCTTGGTACAGGAGAACAATGAGCAGTTCTTC
CDR3aa: CASSLVQENNEQFF

d_gene: .
j_gene: TRBJ2-5
abundance: .
v_gene: TRBV11-2
CDR3nt: TGTGCCAGCAGCTTGGACTGGAACCAAGAGACCCAGTACTTC
CDR3aa: CASSLDWNQETQYF

d_gene: .
j_gene: TRBJ2-2
abundance: .
v_gene: TRBV5-1
CDR3nt: TGCGCCAGCAGCTTGAGTCAGGTGAACACCGGGGAGCTGTTTTTT
CDR3aa: CASSLSQVNTGELFF